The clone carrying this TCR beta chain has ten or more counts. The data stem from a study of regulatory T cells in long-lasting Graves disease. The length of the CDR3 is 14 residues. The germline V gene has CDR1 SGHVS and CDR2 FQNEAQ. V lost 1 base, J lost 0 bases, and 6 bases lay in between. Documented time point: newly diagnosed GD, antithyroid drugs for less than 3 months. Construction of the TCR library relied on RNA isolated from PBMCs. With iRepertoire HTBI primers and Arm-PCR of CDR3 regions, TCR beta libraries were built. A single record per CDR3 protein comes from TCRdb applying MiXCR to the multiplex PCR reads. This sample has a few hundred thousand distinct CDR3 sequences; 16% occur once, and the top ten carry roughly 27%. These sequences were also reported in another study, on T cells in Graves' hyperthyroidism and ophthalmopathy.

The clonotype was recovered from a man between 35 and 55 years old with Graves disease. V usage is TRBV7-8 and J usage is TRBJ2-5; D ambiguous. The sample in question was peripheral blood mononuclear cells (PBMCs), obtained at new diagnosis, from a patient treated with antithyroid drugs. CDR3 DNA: TGTGCCAGCAGCTTAGAGACTCACCAAGAGACCCAGTACTTC. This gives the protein CASSLETHQETQYF.